The clone carrying this TCR beta chain was counted between two and nine times. The antigen remains undetermined. The data stem from a study of post-analysis software for immune sequencing data. On the study more broadly: Recorded disease courses covered relapsing-remitting, secondary progressive and progressive-relapsing multiple sclerosis. Some patients had no subtype annotation.

V lost 8 bases, J lost 1 base, and 13 bases lay in between. The length of the CDR3 is 14 residues. The germline V gene encodes CDR1 MNHNY and CDR2 SVGAGI (reference sequence). Study findings and constraints: People with multiple sclerosis had a significantly lower normalized Chao1 diversity than controls did. Among five TRBV segments more frequent in patients than controls were TRBV5-6, TRBV5-1 and TRBV20-1.

TCR beta libraries were prepared from cDNA with unique molecular identifiers. TCRdb analysed the PCR reads with MiXCR anew, one entry per CDR3 protein. The sample has under 650,000 distinct CDR3 sequences; 44% are singletons. This chain uses TRBV6-6 with TRBJ2-3, with D maybe TRBD2 (5 bases). This receptor was obtained from a girl aged 5-17 years with multiple sclerosis. The sequenced sample consisted of blood. The CDR3 DNA follows: TGTGCCAGCCAGAGGGCCCCGGGCACAGATACGCAGTATTTT. It specifies CASQRAPGTDTQYF.